This T cell receptor (beta chain) emerged from a study of HIV-infected patients and healthy controls. Per the germline V gene, CDR1 is SNHLY and CDR2 is FYNNEI. Trimming took 7 bases from V and 1 from J, leaving 6 bases between them. CDR3 size: 12 residues. TCRdb processed the 5' RACE reads anew with MiXCR; each CDR3 protein has one entry. The table has 65,000 to 70,000 distinct CDR3 sequences, about a sixth seen once. The sequenced material came from CD4+ T cells from blood. V usage is TRBV2 and J usage is TRBJ2-3; D gene ambiguous. The TCR was taken from a human donor in good health. CDR3 sequence reads: CASNTRTDTQYF. The DNA of the CDR3 is TGTGCCAGCAACACCCGCACAGATACGCAGTATTTT. Looking up the rest from reference TRBV2 and TRBJ2-3 gives the full variable domain: EPEVTQTPSHQVTQMGQEVILRCVPISNHLYFYWYRQILGQKVEFLVSFYNNEISEKSEIFDDQFSVERPDGSNFTLKIRSTKLEDSAMYFCASNTRTDTQYFGPGTRLTVL.